The following is a TCR beta chain sequence with its context. Trimming left V 1 base short and J 2 bases short, with 9 bases between. Germline V gene sequence: CDR1 SGHVS, CDR2 FQNEAQ. This CDR3 spans 14 amino acids. The treatment that donors received included nivolumab, ipilimumab, aspirin, low-dose cyclophosphamide and low-dose radiotherapy. Enrollment required an advanced solid tumor negative for tumor-infiltrating lymphocytes. Covering alpha and beta chains, TRAV- and TRBV-specific primers were used for the first-strand cDNA. PCR amplification of the TCRs was performed with Phusion for 20 PCR cycles, and it relied on a constant-region primer together with a V-primer adapter. Amplifying the isolated mRNA was done by in vitro transcription. Using its own MiXCR run on the reads, TCRdb lists one record per CDR3 protein. The sample contains about 11,000 distinct CDR3 sequences, more than 55% of which appear only once.

The data are from a study of low-dose radiotherapy and immunotherapy resistance in tumors. As for the study in general: Patients of Cohort 1 had 0.5 Gy fractions every 2 weeks, which summed to 6.5 Gy.

The sequence derives from a human donor with advanced metastatic prostate, ovarian, gallbladder or colorectal cancer (not recorded which). This table probably holds off-target reads from a library built for another chain. V gene TRBV7-8 combines with J gene TRBJ2-7; D uncertain. CDR3 in amino acids: CASSLVPLAYEQYF. Written as DNA, the CDR3 is TGTGCCAGCAGCTTAGTGCCCCTTGCCTACGAGCAGTACTTC.